This entry is about one T cell receptor beta chain. This receptor's antigen is unknown. Base qualities are not at hand, and no much larger clone is one base apart. The immunoSEQ Assay, a bias-controlled multiplex PCR, was used to amplify TCRbeta CDR3 regions from genomic DNA. The original methods were these. Nucleated cell counts per sample were estimated from amplification of reference gene primers within the assay. To quantify the absolute abundance of each unique TCRbeta CDR3 rearrangement, sequence reads were collapsed and filtered. For each sample, productive Simpson clonality was calculated as the square root of Simpson's diversity index across productive rearrangements. As stored in TCRdb, this immuneACCESS dataset retains in-frame rearrangements with V and J assigned. A fraction of the clones does not appear; measured against another copy, unresolved V genes explain less than half of the discrepancy, and the remainder lacks a known reason. Clonal size and the V and J genes are those of that table, whereas D and trimming came from the DNA. The sample has 200,000 or so clones on record, 60% to 80% of them singletons. The ten largest account for around a sixth of the sample.

The data were obtained in a study of blood T cell repertoires in COVID-19 (dated by TCRdb to the early 2020s). In the study overall: The collaborator samples originated in the United States, Italy and Spain and spanned the acute and convalescent phases of COVID-19. HLA class I and class II types, where available, came from metadata supplied by the sample provider rather than from assay-based typing. The prospective study material was composed of cDNA or gDNA derived from T cells, B-cell-depleted T cells, or PBMCs. The sample metadata nearly always contained a de-identified subject ID, COVID-19 status, age in years and sex. The repertoires were released in a freely available public database meant as a resource for research on the immune response to SARS-CoV-2. The samples were drawn from two sources: the first 160 participants of the ongoing ImmuneRACE study, and 1,254 subjects contributed by 6 global collaborators. Deeply sampled blood TCRbeta repertoires from subjects exposed to, actively infected with, or recovered from COVID-19 were included in the dataset.

What the study reported, not specific to this receptor: The amount of clinical and demographic metadata varied by source and participant and was provided uncurated.

Collaborating institutions collected whole blood in K2EDTA tubes following their own protocols. For TCRbeta analysis, collaborators shipped samples as frozen whole blood, isolated PBMCs, or DNA extracted from either of those sample types. V is reduced by 0 bases and J by 6 bases, leaving a spacing of 12 bases between them. The CDR3 measures 14 amino acids from cysteine to phenylalanine. The sequence is cut down to CDR3 DNA, 42 bases in frame from base 1. The germline V gene (reference sequence) provides CDR1 LGHDT and CDR2 YNNKEL. This clonotype originated in a man in his fifties or sixties with active or convalescent COVID-19. The rearrangement joined TRBV3-1 (or the pseudogene TRBV3-2) to TRBJ2-7; the D gene cannot be named for sure. Sequencing input: peripheral blood. This receptor has the CDR3 CASSQDAVAGEQYF. The nucleotide sequence reads TGTGCCAGCAGCCAAGATGCGGTCGCTGGCGAGCAGTACTTC.